This record concerns one TCR beta chain sequence. The sample comes from a study of blood T cell repertoires in COVID-19. The wider study: Sites in the United States, Italy and Spain provided acute and convalescent COVID-19 samples. In each case, the material was cDNA or gDNA derived from T cells, B-cell-depleted T cells, or PBMCs.

The germline V gene encodes CDR1 LNHNV and CDR2 YYDKDF (reference sequence). Trimming pared 3 bases from V and 3 bases from J, leaving 11 bases between. This CDR3 has 15 amino acids. As processed by the authors: Estimates of nucleated cell counts were drawn from the amplification of reference gene primers. Repertoires were generated with immunoSEQ multiplex PCR, while TCRdb's copy carries only in-frame clones and drops some. D and trimming were read from the DNA, whereas the V and J calls and clone size are those reported in that table. The sample has about 130,000 clones; about 80% are singletons. The sample comprised peripheral blood. This clonotype was obtained from a man between 35 and 55 years old with active or convalescent COVID-19. This chain uses TRBV15 with TRBJ1-4; D possibly corresponds to TRBD1 (5 bases). The CDR3 DNA sequence: TGTGCCACCAGCAGGCCCGGGGGATCTAATGAAAAACTGTTTTTT. Its protein is CATSRPGGSNEKLFF. Based on the CDR3 plus reference TRBV15 and TRBJ1-4, the full variable domain is DAMVIQNPRYQVTQFGKPVTLSCSQTLNHNVMYWYQQKSSQAPKLLFHYYDKDFNNEADTPDNFQSRRPNTSFCFLDIRSPGLGDTAMYLCATSRPGGSNEKLFFGSGTQLSVL.